This T cell receptor (beta chain) emerged from a study of T cell responses to AZD1222 COVID-19 vaccine. Findings and limits, study-wide: Scientists sampled the repertoires only once the peak T cell response had passed. Per reports, nearly half of all spike-specific TCRs target regions that are unmutated in variants.

In regard to this clone: Its antigen is unknown.

The germline V gene encodes CDR1 SGDLS and CDR2 YYNGEE. The CDR3 runs to 16 residues. V was pared by 0 bases and J by 1 base, with 13 bases between. Using immunoSEQ multiplex PCR, the repertoire was profiled, and TCRdb retains in-frame clones only, with some absent. The data hold 120,000 to 150,000 clones, with approximately 89% observed a single time. The rearrangement joins TRBV9 to TRBJ1-1; maybe TRBD1 (5 bases). Sequencing used peripheral blood, obtained on day 0 of AZD1222 vaccination. The receptor was derived from an adult in good health. In DNA form, the CDR3 reads TGTGCCAGCAGCGTAGGGGTTCGGGGCCCGAACACTGAAGCTTTCTTT. Encoded protein: CASSVGVRGPNTEAFF.